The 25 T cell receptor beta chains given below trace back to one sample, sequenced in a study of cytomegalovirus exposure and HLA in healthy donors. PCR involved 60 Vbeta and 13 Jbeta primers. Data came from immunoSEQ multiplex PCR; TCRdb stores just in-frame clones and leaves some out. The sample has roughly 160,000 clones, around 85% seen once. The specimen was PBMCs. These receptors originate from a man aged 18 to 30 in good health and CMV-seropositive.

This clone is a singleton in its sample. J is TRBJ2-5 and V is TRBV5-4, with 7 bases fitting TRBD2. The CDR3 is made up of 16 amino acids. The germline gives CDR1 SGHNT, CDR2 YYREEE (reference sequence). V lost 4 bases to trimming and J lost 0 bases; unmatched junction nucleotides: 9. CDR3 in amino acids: CASSPSPAGNQETQYF. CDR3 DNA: TGTGCCAGCAGCCCCTCCCCAGCGGGGAACCAAGAGACCCAGTACTTC.

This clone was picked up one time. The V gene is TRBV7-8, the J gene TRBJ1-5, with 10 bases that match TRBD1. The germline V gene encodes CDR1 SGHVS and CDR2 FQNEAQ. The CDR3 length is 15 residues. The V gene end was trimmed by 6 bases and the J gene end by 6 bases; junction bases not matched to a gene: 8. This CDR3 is CASRETGGSGQPQHF. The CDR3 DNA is TGTGCCAGCAGGGAGACAGGGGGCTCGGGTCAGCCCCAGCATTTT.

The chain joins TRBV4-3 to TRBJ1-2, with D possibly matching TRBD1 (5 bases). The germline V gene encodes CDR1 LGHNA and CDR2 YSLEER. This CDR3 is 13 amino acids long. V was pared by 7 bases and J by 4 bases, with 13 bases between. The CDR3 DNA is TGCGCCAGCAAAGGGACGGGGGTCTATGGCTACACCTTC. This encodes CASKGTGVYGYTF.

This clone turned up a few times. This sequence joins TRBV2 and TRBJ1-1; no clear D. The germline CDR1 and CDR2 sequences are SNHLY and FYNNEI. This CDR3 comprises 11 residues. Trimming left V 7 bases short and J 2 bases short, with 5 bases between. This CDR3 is CASTYNTEAFF. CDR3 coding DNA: TGTGCCAGCACTTATAACACTGAAGCTTTCTTT.

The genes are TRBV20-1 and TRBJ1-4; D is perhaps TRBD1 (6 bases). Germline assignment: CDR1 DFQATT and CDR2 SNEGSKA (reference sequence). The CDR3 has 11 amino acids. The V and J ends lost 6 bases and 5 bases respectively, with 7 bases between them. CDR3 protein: CSARGNEKLFF. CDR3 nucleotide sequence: TGCAGTGCGAGGGGGAATGAAAAACTGTTTTTT.

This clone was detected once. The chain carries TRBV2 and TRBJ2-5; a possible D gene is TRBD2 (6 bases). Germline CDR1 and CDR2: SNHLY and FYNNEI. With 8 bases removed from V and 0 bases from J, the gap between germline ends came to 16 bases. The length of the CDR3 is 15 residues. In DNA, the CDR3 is TGTGCCAGCGGCCGGGACTCGACGTACCAAGAGACCCAGTACTTC. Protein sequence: CASGRDSTYQETQYF.

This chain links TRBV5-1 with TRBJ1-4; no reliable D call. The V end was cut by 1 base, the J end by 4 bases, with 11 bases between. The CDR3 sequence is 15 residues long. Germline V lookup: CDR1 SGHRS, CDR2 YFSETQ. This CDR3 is CASSLSPGNNEKLFF. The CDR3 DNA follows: TGCGCCAGCAGCTTGTCCCCGGGAAATAATGAAAAACTGTTTTTT.

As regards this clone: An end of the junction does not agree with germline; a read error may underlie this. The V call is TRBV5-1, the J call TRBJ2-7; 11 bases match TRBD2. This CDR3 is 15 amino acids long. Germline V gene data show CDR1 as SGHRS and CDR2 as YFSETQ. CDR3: CASSWGGTSGSEQHF. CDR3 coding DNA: TGCGCCAGCAGCTGGGGGGGGACTAGCGGCTCCGAGCAGCACTTC.

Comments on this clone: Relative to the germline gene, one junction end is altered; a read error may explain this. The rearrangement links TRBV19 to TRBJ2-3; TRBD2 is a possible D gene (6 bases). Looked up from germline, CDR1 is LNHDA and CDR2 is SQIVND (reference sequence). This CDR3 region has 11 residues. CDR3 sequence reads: CASSGGASPNF. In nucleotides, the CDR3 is TGTGCCAGTAGTGGCGGGGCCTCGCCGAATTTT.

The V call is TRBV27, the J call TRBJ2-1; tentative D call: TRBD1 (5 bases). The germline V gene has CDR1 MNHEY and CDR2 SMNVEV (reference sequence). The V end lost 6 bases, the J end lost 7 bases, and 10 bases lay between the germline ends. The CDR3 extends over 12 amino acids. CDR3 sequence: CASSITGNEQFF. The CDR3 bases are TGTGCCAGCAGCATCACAGGTAATGAGCAGTTCTTC.

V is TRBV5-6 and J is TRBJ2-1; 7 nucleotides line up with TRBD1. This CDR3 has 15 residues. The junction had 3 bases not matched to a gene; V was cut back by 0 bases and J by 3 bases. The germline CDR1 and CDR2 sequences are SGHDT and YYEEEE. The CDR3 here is CASSLEGGGYNEQFF. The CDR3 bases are TGTGCCAGCAGCTTGGAAGGGGGCGGCTACAATGAGCAGTTCTTC. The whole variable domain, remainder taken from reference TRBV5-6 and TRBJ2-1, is DAGVTQSPTHLIKTRGQQVTLRCSPKSGHDTVSWYQQALGQGPQFIFQYYEEEERQRGNFPDRFSGHQFPNYSSELNVNALLLGDSALYLCASSLEGGGYNEQFFGPGTRLTVL.

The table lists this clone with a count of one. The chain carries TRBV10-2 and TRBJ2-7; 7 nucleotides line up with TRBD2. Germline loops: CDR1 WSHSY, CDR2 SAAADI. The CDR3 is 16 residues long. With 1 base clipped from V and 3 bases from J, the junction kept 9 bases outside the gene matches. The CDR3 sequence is CASSEYSGEPNYEQYF. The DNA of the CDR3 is TGCGCCAGCAGTGAGTACAGCGGGGAACCCAACTACGAGCAGTACTTC.

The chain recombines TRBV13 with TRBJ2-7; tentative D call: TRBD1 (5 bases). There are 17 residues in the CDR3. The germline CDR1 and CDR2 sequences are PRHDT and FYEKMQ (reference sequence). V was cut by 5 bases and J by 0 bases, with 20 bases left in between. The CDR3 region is CASSTREGRQLSYEQYF. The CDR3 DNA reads TGTGCCAGCAGCACCAGGGAAGGGCGCCAACTCTCCTACGAGCAGTACTTC.

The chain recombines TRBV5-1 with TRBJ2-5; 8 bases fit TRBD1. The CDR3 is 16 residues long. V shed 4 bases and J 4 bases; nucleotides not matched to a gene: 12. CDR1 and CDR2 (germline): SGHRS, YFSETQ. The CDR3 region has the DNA TGCGCCAGCAGCCCGGGGACAGGTCCAGCTCTAGAGACCCAGTACTTC. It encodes CASSPGTGPALETQYF.

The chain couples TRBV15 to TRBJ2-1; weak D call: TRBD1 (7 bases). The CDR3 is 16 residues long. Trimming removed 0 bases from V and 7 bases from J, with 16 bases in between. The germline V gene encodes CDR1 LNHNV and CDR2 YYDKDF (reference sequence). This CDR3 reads CATSRDVGGLANEQFF. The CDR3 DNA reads TGTGCCACCAGCAGAGATGTAGGGGGCCTAGCGAATGAGCAGTTCTTC. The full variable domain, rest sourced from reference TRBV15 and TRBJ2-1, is DAMVIQNPRYQVTQFGKPVTLSCSQTLNHNVMYWYQQKSSQAPKLLFHYYDKDFNNEADTPDNFQSRRPNTSFCFLDIRSPGLGDTAMYLCATSRDVGGLANEQFFGPGTRLTVL.

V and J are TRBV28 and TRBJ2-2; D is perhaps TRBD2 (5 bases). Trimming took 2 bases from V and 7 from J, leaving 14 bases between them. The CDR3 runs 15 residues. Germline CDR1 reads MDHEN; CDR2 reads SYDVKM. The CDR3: CASSLPASHSGELFF. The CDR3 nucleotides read TGTGCCAGCAGTTTACCGGCTAGCCATAGCGGGGAGCTGTTTTTT.

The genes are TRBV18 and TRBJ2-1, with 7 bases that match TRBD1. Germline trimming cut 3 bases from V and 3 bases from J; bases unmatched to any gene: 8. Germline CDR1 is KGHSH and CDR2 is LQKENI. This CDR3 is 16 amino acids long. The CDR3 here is CASSPPDRDFYNEQFF. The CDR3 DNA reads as TGTGCCAGCTCACCCCCCGACAGGGATTTCTACAATGAGCAGTTCTTC.

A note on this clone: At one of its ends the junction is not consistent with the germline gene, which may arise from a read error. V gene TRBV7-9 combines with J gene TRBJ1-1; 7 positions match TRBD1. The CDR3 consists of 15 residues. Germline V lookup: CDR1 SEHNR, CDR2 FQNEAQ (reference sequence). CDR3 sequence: CSSTPEGAGNTEAFF. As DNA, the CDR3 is TGTTCCAGCACGCCAGAGGGGGCGGGGAACACTGAAGCTTTCTTT.

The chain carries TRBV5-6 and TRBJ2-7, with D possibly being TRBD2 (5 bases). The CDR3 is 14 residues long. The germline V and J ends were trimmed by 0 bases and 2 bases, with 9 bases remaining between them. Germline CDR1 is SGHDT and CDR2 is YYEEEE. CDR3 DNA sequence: TGTGCCAGCAGCTTGGCGGAGGCGACCTACGAGCAGTACTTC. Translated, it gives CASSLAEATYEQYF. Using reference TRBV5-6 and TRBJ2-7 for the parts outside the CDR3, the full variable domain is DAGVTQSPTHLIKTRGQQVTLRCSPKSGHDTVSWYQQALGQGPQFIFQYYEEEERQRGNFPDRFSGHQFPNYSSELNVNALLLGDSALYLCASSLAEATYEQYFGPGTRLTVT.

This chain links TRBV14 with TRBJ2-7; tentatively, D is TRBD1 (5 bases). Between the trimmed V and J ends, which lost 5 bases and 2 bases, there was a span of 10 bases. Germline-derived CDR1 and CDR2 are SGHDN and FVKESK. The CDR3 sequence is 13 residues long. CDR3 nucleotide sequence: TGTGCCAGCAGCAGGGCAGGGCCCTACGAGCAGTACTTC. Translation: CASSRAGPYEQYF.

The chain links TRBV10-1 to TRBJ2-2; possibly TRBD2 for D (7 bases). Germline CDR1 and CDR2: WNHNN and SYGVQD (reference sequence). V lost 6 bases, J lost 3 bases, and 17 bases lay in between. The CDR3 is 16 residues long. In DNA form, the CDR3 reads TGCGCCAGCAGGGGAGGGGAACGGGGGCACACCGGGGAGCTGTTTTTT. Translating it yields CASRGGERGHTGELFF.

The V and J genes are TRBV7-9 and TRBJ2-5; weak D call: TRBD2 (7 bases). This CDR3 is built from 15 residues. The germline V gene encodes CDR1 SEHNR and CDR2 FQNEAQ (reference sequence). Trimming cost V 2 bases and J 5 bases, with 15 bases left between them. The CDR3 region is CASSLSGGLEETQYF. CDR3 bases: TGTGCCAGCAGCTTATCGGGGGGCCTGGAGGAGACCCAGTACTTC.

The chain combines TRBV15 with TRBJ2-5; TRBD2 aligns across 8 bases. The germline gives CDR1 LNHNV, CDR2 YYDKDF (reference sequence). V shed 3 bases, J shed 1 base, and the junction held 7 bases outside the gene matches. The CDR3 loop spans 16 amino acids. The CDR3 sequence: CATSRAERGPQETQYF. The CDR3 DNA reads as TGTGCCACCAGCAGGGCTGAGCGGGGGCCCCAAGAGACCCAGTACTTC.

The CDR3 bases are TGTGCCAGCAGCCTTAGCGGGGGGCGGTACACCGGGGAGCTGTTTTTT. Translated: CASSLSGGRYTGELFF. V gene TRBV7-2 combines with J gene TRBJ2-2; 10 nucleotides line up with TRBD2. The CDR3 is 16 amino acids. Per germline, CDR1 SGHTA and CDR2 FQGNSA. V trimming: 5 bases; J trimming: 3 bases; junction bases outside the gene matches: 6. Supplemented by reference TRBV7-2 and TRBJ2-2, the full variable domain reads GAGVSQSPSNKVTEKGKDVELRCDPISGHTALYWYRQSLGQGLEFLIYFQGNSAPDKSGLPSDRFSAERTGGSVSTLTIQRTQQEDSAVYLCASSLSGGRYTGELFFGEGSRLTVL.

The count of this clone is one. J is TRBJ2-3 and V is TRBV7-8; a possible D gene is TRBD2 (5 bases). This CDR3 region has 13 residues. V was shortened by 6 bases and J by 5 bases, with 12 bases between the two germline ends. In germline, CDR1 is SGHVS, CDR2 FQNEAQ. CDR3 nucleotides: TGTGCCAGCAGATCCCTTGAGGGAGATACGCAGTATTTT. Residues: CASRSLEGDTQYF.